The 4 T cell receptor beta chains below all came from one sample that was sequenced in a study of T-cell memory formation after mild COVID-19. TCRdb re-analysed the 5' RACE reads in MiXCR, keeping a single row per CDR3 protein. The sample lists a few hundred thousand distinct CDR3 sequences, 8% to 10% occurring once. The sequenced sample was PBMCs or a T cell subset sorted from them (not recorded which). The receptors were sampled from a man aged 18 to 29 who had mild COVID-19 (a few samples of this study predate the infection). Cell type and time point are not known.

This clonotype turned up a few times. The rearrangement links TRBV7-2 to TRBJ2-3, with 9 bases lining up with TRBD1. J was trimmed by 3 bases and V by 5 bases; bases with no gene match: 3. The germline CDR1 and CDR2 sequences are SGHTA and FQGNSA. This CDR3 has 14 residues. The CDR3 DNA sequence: TGTGCCAGCAGCGCGGACAGGGGTACAGATACGCAGTATTTT. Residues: CASSADRGTDTQYF.

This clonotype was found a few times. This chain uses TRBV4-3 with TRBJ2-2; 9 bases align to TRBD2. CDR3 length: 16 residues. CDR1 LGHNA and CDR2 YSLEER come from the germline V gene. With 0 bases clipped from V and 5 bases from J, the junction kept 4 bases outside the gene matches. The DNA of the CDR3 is TGCGCCAGCAGCCAAGATGGCGGGGGGGCGACCGGGGAGCTGTTTTTT. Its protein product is CASSQDGGGATGELFF.

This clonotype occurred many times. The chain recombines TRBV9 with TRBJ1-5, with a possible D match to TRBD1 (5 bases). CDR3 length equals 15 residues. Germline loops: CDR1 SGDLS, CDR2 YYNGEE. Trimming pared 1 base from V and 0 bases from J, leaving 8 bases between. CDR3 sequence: CASSVLGDSNQPQHF. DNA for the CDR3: TGTGCCAGCAGCGTATTAGGGGATAGCAATCAGCCCCAGCATTTT.

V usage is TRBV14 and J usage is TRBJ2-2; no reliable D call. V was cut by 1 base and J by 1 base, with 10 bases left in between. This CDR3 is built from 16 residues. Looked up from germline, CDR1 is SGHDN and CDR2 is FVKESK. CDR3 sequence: CASSQGSSWNTGELFF. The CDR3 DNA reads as TGTGCCAGCAGCCAAGGCAGTAGCTGGAACACCGGGGAGCTGTTTTTT.